These 27 T cell receptor beta chains share one sample of origin, sequenced in a study of control samples from healthy donors and cancer patients. Profiled with immunoSEQ multiplex PCR; TCRdb holds only in-frame clones, not every one. The data hold 35,000 to 50,000 clones, with 87% observed a single time. The sequenced material came from PBMCs. All receptors come from an older woman with lung cancer.

As to this clone: Other nucleotide sequences in the sample specify the same CDR3. The chain couples TRBV9 to TRBJ2-6; D is perhaps TRBD1 (6 bases). Germline-derived CDR1 and CDR2 are SGDLS and YYNGEE. Trimming removed 4 bases at V and 2 bases at J, with 16 bases between. This CDR3 has 17 residues. CDR3 sequence reads: CASSPRTAATGANVLTF. CDR3 sequence (DNA): TGTGCCAGCAGCCCGCGGACAGCCGCTACTGGGGCCAACGTCCTGACTTTC.

This clone has a handful of counts. CDR3 sequence reads: CASSLGTTGNTIYF. For the CDR3, the DNA is TGCGCCAGCAGCCTGGGGACAACTGGAAACACCATATATTTT. The rearrangement links TRBV5-1 to TRBJ1-3, with D possibly being TRBD1 (6 bases). This CDR3 has 14 residues. V lost 4 bases and J lost 2, with 10 bases in between. Germline CDR1 reads SGHRS; CDR2 reads YFSETQ. Full variable domain (rest looked up from reference TRBV5-1 and TRBJ1-3): KAGVTQTPRYLIKTRGQQVTLSCSPISGHRSVSWYQQTPGQGLQFLFEYFSETQRNKGNFPGRFSGRQFSNSRSEMNVSTLELGDSALYLCASSLGTTGNTIYFGEGSWLTVV.

This chain uses TRBV30 with TRBJ1-6; D remains unclear. Trimming removed 3 bases at V and 10 bases at J, with 19 bases between. Germline CDR1 is GTSNPN and CDR2 is SVGIG (reference sequence). The CDR3 is 15 residues long. The CDR3 spells CAWREPGSVGSPLHF. The CDR3 DNA follows: TGTGCCTGGAGGGAACCGGGCAGTGTCGGATCACCCCTCCACTTT.

With respect to this clone: Other DNA sequences of this sample code for an identical CDR3. This chain joins TRBV10-3 and TRBJ1-2, with 10 bases that match TRBD1. In germline, CDR1 is ENHRY, CDR2 SYGVKD. Germline trimming cut 8 bases from V and 3 bases from J; bases unmatched to any gene: 3. This CDR3 is built from 13 residues. The CDR3 protein is CAIRDRGDYGYTF. CDR3 in DNA: TGTGCCATCCGGGACAGGGGTGACTATGGCTACACCTTC.

The chain recombines TRBV29-1 with TRBJ1-4; D remains unclear. Germline-derived CDR1 and CDR2 are SQVTM and ANQGSEA. The CDR3 sequence is 12 residues long. Deletions cut 5 bases from V and 3 bases from J, with 7 bases between. The CDR3 loop is CSVRRSNEKLFF. Here the CDR3 DNA reads TGCAGCGTTAGACGGTCTAATGAAAAACTGTTTTTT.

The V and J genes are TRBV9 and TRBJ1-1; possible D gene TRBD1, 5 bases. This CDR3 contains 17 residues. Per the germline V gene, CDR1 is SGDLS and CDR2 is YYNGEE. V shed 0 bases and J shed 0 bases, with 15 bases lying between them. CDR3 region: CASSVDQGGSMNTEAFF. The CDR3 nucleotides read TGTGCCAGCAGCGTAGATCAGGGAGGGTCCATGAACACTGAAGCTTTCTTT.

V is TRBV5-1 and J is TRBJ2-7; D perhaps matches TRBD2 (6 bases). Deletions cut 7 bases from V and 2 bases from J, with 22 bases between. Germline CDR1 is SGHRS and CDR2 is YFSETQ. The CDR3 length is 16 residues. CDR3 loop: CASVPGPGRGTYEQYF. The CDR3 nucleotides read TGCGCCAGCGTCCCCGGGCCCGGACGCGGGACCTACGAGCAGTACTTC.

This chain uses TRBV7-2 with TRBJ2-7, with TRBD1 as a possible D gene (5 bases). The germline CDR1 and CDR2 sequences are SGHTA and FQGNSA. This CDR3 is 13 amino acids long. Trimming stripped 3 bases from V and 2 bases from J, with 8 bases between. The CDR3 DNA is TGTGCCAGCAGCTTCGCAGGGACCTACGAGCAGTACTTC. It translates to CASSFAGTYEQYF.

The chain has TRBV7-2 and TRBJ2-3; D unclear. This CDR3 is built from 16 residues. V lost 5 bases and J lost 5, with 20 bases in between. Germline V CDR1 and CDR2: SGHTA, FQGNSA. CDR3 residues: CASSTGYSISGDTQYF. CDR3 coding DNA: TGTGCCAGCAGCACCGGATATTCCATTTCGGGAGATACGCAGTATTTT.

The V and J genes are TRBV28 and TRBJ2-1; no firm D call. V shed 7 bases and J shed 0 bases, with 10 bases lying between them. This CDR3 region has 14 residues. Germline V gene lookup returns CDR1 MDHEN and CDR2 SYDVKM. The CDR3 coding sequence is TGTGCCAGCAAGGACCTGAGCTCCTACAATGAGCAGTTCTTC. Residues: CASKDLSSYNEQFF. The whole variable domain, filled in from reference TRBV28 and TRBJ2-1, reads DVKVTQSSRYLVKRTGEKVFLECVQDMDHENMFWYRQDPGLGLRLIYFSYDVKMKEKGDIPEGYSVSREKKERFSLILESASTNQTSMYLCASKDLSSYNEQFFGPGTRLTVL.

This clone was detected only once. The V call is TRBV28, the J call TRBJ1-1; D is possibly TRBD1 (6 bases). The CDR3 is 15 residues long. Germline loops: CDR1 MDHEN, CDR2 SYDVKM. With 4 bases removed from V and 2 bases from J, the gap between germline ends came to 14 bases. This chain's CDR3 is CASSSYGGPNTEAFF. CDR3 nucleotide sequence: TGTGCCAGCAGTTCCTACGGGGGGCCCAACACTGAAGCTTTCTTT.

V usage is TRBV28 and J usage is TRBJ2-6; D remains unclear. The CDR3 contains 16 residues. Trimming stripped 0 bases from V and 4 bases from J, with 10 bases between. CDR1 and CDR2 from the germline V gene are MDHEN and SYDVKM. In DNA, the CDR3 is TGTGCCAGCAGTTTATGGAAGGGTATAGGGGCCAACGTCCTGACTTTC. Amino acids: CASSLWKGIGANVLTF.

V usage is TRBV2 and J usage is TRBJ1-4, with 9 bases aligning to TRBD1. There are 14 residues in the CDR3. V dropped 10 bases and J dropped 7; count of bases not matched to a gene: 10. Germline V gene data show CDR1 as SNHLY and CDR2 as FYNNEI. The CDR3 is CAINPRDRAEKLFF. CDR3 in DNA: TGTGCCATTAATCCCCGGGACAGGGCTGAAAAACTGTTTTTT.

The V call is TRBV4-2, the J call TRBJ2-7; D might be TRBD1 (6 bases). The germline V gene has CDR1 LGHNA and CDR2 YNFKEQ. CDR3 length: 13 amino acids. Trimming cost V 0 bases and J 4 bases, with 7 bases left between them. The CDR3, as DNA: TGTGCCAGCAGCCAAGACAGGGGTTACGAGCAGTACTTC. Residues: CASSQDRGYEQYF.

The V gene is TRBV10-3, the J gene TRBJ1-1; 7 nucleotides align to TRBD1. Trimming removed 2 bases from V and 1 base from J; junction bases left unmatched: 10. This CDR3 is 17 amino acids long. Per the germline V gene, CDR1 is ENHRY and CDR2 is SYGVKD. The CDR3 nucleotides are TGTGCCATCAGTGAGGAGACAGGGATTAGGAAGAACACTGAAGCTTTCTTT. This gives the protein CAISEETGIRKNTEAFF.

The rearrangement links TRBV10-1 to TRBJ1-1; 7 bases map to TRBD1. CDR3 length: 13 amino acids. Germline-derived CDR1 and CDR2 are WNHNN and SYGVQD (reference sequence). The J segment lost 3 bases and the V segment lost 6 bases, leaving 4 bases of the junction unmatched. CDR3 sequence: CASSKQGDTEAFF. CDR3 DNA: TGCGCCAGCAGCAAGCAGGGGGACACTGAAGCTTTCTTT.

The V gene is TRBV9, the J gene TRBJ1-2, with TRBD1 as a possible D gene (6 bases). Trimming pared 1 base from V and 2 bases from J, leaving 6 bases between. The CDR3 totals 13 residues. CDR1 SGDLS and CDR2 YYNGEE come from the germline V gene. The CDR3 here is CASSVQGNYGYTF. In nucleotides, the CDR3 is TGTGCCAGCAGCGTACAGGGGAACTATGGCTACACCTTC.

V usage is TRBV5-5 and J usage is TRBJ2-7, with D perhaps TRBD1 (5 bases). V lost 1 base, J lost 3 bases, and 11 bases lay in between. The germline V gene has CDR1 SGHKS and CDR2 YYEKEE (reference sequence). This CDR3 has 14 residues. The CDR3 DNA sequence: TGTGCCAGCAGCTTGTCGGCCACAGGCTACGAGCAGTACTTC. Encoded protein: CASSLSATGYEQYF.

The gene calls are TRBV6-6 and TRBJ2-7; tentatively, D is TRBD1 (7 bases). CDR1 MNHNY and CDR2 SVGAGI come from the germline V gene (reference sequence). Trimming shortened V by 7 bases and J by 7 bases, and 20 bases separated the two germline ends. The CDR3 sequence is 14 residues long. The CDR3 region has the DNA TGTGCCAGCACTAAAGCGGAGGGGGCTTTGGAGCAGTACTTC. This encodes CASTKAEGALEQYF.

The CDR3, as DNA: TGTGCCAGCAGCCGGGACATCAACTATGGCTACACCTTC. This translates into CASSRDINYGYTF. The rearrangement links TRBV2 to TRBJ1-2; weak D call: TRBD1 (6 bases). Looked up from germline, CDR1 is SNHLY and CDR2 is FYNNEI. CDR3 length: 13 residues. Trimming took 6 bases from V and 2 from J, leaving 10 bases between them.

The rearrangement joins TRBV7-9 to TRBJ1-1; no clear D gene. The CDR3 consists of 13 residues. From germline, CDR1 is SEHNR and CDR2 FQNEAQ (reference sequence). With 7 bases removed from V and 0 bases from J, the gap between germline ends came to 9 bases. In DNA form, the CDR3 reads TGTGCCAGCAACACTCCAATGAACACTGAAGCTTTCTTT. Its translation: CASNTPMNTEAFF.

This clone has a single count. The rearrangement uses TRBV3-1 (or the pseudogene TRBV3-2) and TRBJ2-1; no firm D call. V gave up 4 bases and J gave up 0 bases, with 13 bases separating them. The CDR3 consists of 16 residues. CDR1 is LGHDT, CDR2 YNNKEL, per germline (reference sequence). The CDR3 sequence: CASSPTGYSSYNEQFF. The DNA of the CDR3 is TGTGCCAGCAGCCCTACCGGGTATAGCTCCTACAATGAGCAGTTCTTC.

The chain is built from TRBV28 and TRBJ1-5, with TRBD1 matching over 7 bases. V trimming: 3 bases; J trimming: 2 bases; junction bases outside the gene matches: 4. The CDR3 extends over 15 amino acids. Germline assignment: CDR1 MDHEN and CDR2 SYDVKM. The DNA of the CDR3 is TGTGCCAGCAGTTTTCAGGGGGACCGCAATCAGCCCCAGCATTTT. It yields the protein CASSFQGDRNQPQHF.

The chain is built from TRBV19 and TRBJ1-3; the D is unclear. This CDR3 spans 13 amino acids. CDR1 is LNHDA, CDR2 SQIVND, per germline (reference sequence). V shed 5 bases and J shed 4 bases, with 9 bases lying between them. CDR3 amino acids: CASSRQVGNTIYF. CDR3 coding DNA: TGTGCCAGTAGTCGTCAAGTGGGAAACACCATATATTTT. Filled out from reference TRBV19 and TRBJ1-3, the complete variable domain reads DGGITQSPKYLFRKEGQNVTLSCEQNLNHDAMYWYRQDPGQGLRLIYYSQIVNDFQKGDIAEGYSVSREKKESFPLTVTSAQKNPTAFYLCASSRQVGNTIYFGEGSWLTVV.

The rearrangement links TRBV10-1 to TRBJ2-7; a weak D match, TRBD1 (5 bases). The V gene's germline CDR1 is WNHNN and CDR2 SYGVQD (reference sequence). The CDR3 contains 14 residues. V was trimmed by 2 bases and J by 2 bases, leaving 10 bases between them. CDR3 DNA sequence: TGCGCCAGCAGTGAGCTGCAGGGTGCCTACGAGCAGTACTTC. Amino acids: CASSELQGAYEQYF.

The chain combines TRBV30 with TRBJ2-7; D could derive from TRBD1 or TRBD2 (5 bases each). From germline, CDR1 is GTSNPN and CDR2 SVGIG (reference sequence). Between the trimmed V and J ends, which lost 4 bases and 5 bases, there was a span of 15 bases. The CDR3 runs to 13 residues. CDR3 protein: CAWNEGNIHEQYF. CDR3 DNA sequence: TGTGCCTGGAACGAGGGGAATATCCACGAGCAGTACTTC.

The table lists this clone with a count of one. The chain combines TRBV28 with TRBJ1-1, with 7 bases aligning to TRBD1. From germline, CDR1 is MDHEN and CDR2 SYDVKM. The V and J ends lost 5 bases and 1 base, in that order; junction bases with no gene match: 1. The CDR3 is made up of 13 amino acids. For the CDR3, the DNA is TGTGCCAGCAGTGGACAGGAGAACACTGAAGCTTTCTTT. Translated: CASSGQENTEAFF.